A single sample gave rise to the 15 T cell receptor beta chains below, sequenced in a study of OX40 agonist ivuxolimab in advanced cancers. The method was immunoSEQ multiplex PCR; TCRdb's version includes in-frame clones alone and lacks a portion of them. The table lists tens of thousands of clones, 89% of them singletons, with about 0.3% in the top ten. Sample: CD4+ or CD8+ T cells sorted from blood, taken in a trial of the OX40 agonist ivuxolimab. The receptor source for this set is an adult with an advanced solid tumor such as melanoma, head and neck, liver or kidney cancer.

This sequence joins TRBV19 and TRBJ2-7; 9 bases fit TRBD2. The CDR3 sequence is 15 residues long. Losses at the gene ends were 6 bases for V and 1 base for J; bases not matched to a gene: 7. CDR1 and CDR2 from the germline V gene are LNHDA and SQIVND (reference sequence). The CDR3 DNA sequence: TGTGCCAGTAGGAATCAGCGGGAGGCTTCCTACGAGCAGTACTTC. Translation gives CASRNQREASYEQYF. The complete variable domain, with remaining parts taken from reference TRBV19 and TRBJ2-7, reads DGGITQSPKYLFRKEGQNVTLSCEQNLNHDAMYWYRQDPGQGLRLIYYSQIVNDFQKGDIAEGYSVSREKKESFPLTVTSAQKNPTAFYLCASRNQREASYEQYFGPGTRLTVT.

The gene calls are TRBV1 and TRBJ1-5. TRBV1 is a documented pseudogene. This CDR3 comprises 19 residues. The CDR3 nucleotides are TGCACCAGCAGCCAACCAACACGGAAGCCTACGGGGGGGAATCAGCCCCAGCATTTT. Protein product: CTSSQPTRKPTGGNQPQHF.

The CDR3 DNA follows: TGTGCCAGCTCCGAATTAGCCAAAAACATTCAGTACTTC. Protein: CASSELAKNIQYF. This chain joins TRBV28 and TRBJ2-4; D unclear. The CDR3 length is 13 residues. Trimming took 8 bases from V and 0 from J, leaving 8 bases between them. Germline CDR1 MDHEN, CDR2 SYDVKM.

The rearrangement links TRBV2 to TRBJ1-5; maybe TRBD1 (5 bases). With 10 bases removed from V and 5 bases from J, the gap between germline ends came to 15 bases. The germline V gene encodes CDR1 SNHLY and CDR2 FYNNEI. CDR3 length equals 13 residues. In DNA form, the CDR3 reads TGTGCCACCCCCCACCGGGGGGATCAGCCCCAGCATTTT. It yields the protein CATPHRGDQPQHF.

The chain links TRBV6-5 to TRBJ1-6; 8 bases agree with TRBD1. J was trimmed by 10 bases and V by 7 bases; bases with no gene match: 12. Germline loops: CDR1 MNHEY, CDR2 SVGAGI. The CDR3 sequence is 15 residues long. CDR3 sequence: CASTQGTGGSSPLHF. CDR3 nucleotide sequence: TGTGCCAGCACCCAGGGAACAGGGGGGTCCTCACCCCTCCACTTT.

This chain's CDR3 is CASSWTASETQYF. CDR3 in DNA: TGTGCCAGCAGCTGGACTGCGTCGGAGACCCAGTACTTC. The chain is built from TRBV7-3 and TRBJ2-5; D perhaps matches TRBD2 (5 bases). This CDR3 is 13 amino acids long. V shed 4 bases and J shed 5 bases, with 11 bases lying between them. Germline V gene data show CDR1 as SGHTA and CDR2 as FQGTGA. The full variable domain, completed using reference TRBV7-3 and TRBJ2-5, is GAGVSQTPSNKVTEKGKYVELRCDPISGHTALYWYRQSLGQGPEFLIYFQGTGAADDSGLPNDRFFAVRPEGSVSTLKIQRTERGDSAVYLCASSWTASETQYFGPGTRLLVL.

This clone has a handful of counts. J is TRBJ2-1 and V is TRBV19; 10 bases line up with TRBD2. Trimming at V came to 6 bases and at J to 5 bases, leaving 4 bases not matched to a gene. The germline V gene encodes CDR1 LNHDA and CDR2 SQIVND (reference sequence). The CDR3 extends over 14 amino acids. In DNA, the CDR3 is TGTGCCAGTAGCCAAGGACTAGCGGACAATGAGCAGTTCTTC. This codes for CASSQGLADNEQFF.

The rearrangement links TRBV6-5 to TRBJ1-1; D might be TRBD1 (5 bases). In germline, CDR1 is MNHEY, CDR2 SVGAGI. The V end was cut by 5 bases, the J end by 5 bases, with 15 bases between. This CDR3 spans 14 amino acids. The CDR3 loop is CASSLTGASTEAFF. The CDR3, as DNA: TGTGCCAGCAGTCTGACCGGGGCAAGTACTGAAGCTTTCTTT.

The chain uses TRBV7-3 and TRBJ2-1; 10 bases line up with TRBD1. The CDR3 spans 15 residues. The V and J ends lost 6 bases and 7 bases, in that order; junction bases with no gene match: 9. Germline V gene data show CDR1 as SGHTA and CDR2 as FQGTGA. The CDR3 is CASRPGTGVGNEQFF. The CDR3 bases are TGTGCCAGCAGGCCCGGGACAGGGGTGGGGAATGAGCAGTTCTTC.

This clone was recorded a few times. The V and J genes are TRBV30 and TRBJ1-5; D unclear. The CDR3 has 13 amino acids. With 0 bases removed from V and 8 bases from J, the gap between germline ends came to 11 bases. Germline assignment: CDR1 GTSNPN and CDR2 SVGIG (reference sequence). CDR3 region: CAWSVPPVEPQHF. The CDR3 coding sequence is TGTGCCTGGAGTGTACCCCCGGTAGAGCCCCAGCATTTT.

This clone has a single count. The rearrangement links TRBV27 to TRBJ1-2; D gene unclear. Between the trimmed V and J ends, which lost 2 bases and 4 bases, there was a span of 11 bases. CDR3 length: 14 residues. From germline, CDR1 is MNHEY and CDR2 SMNVEV (reference sequence). CDR3 DNA: TGTGCCAGCAGTTTAGGCCTAGACGGCTATGGCTACACCTTC. Protein sequence: CASSLGLDGYGYTF.

A single count supports this clone. The chain links TRBV7-3 to TRBJ2-5, with TRBD1 matching over 7 bases. J was trimmed by 8 bases and V by 5 bases; bases with no gene match: 8. CDR1 is SGHTA and CDR2 is FQGTGA in the germline V gene. CDR3 size: 13 residues. CDR3 sequence: CASSPRAGGTQYF. The CDR3 DNA sequence: TGTGCCAGCAGCCCAAGGGCAGGGGGTACCCAGTACTTC.

The rearrangement joins TRBV9 to TRBJ2-3; D is ambiguous. Deletions cut 0 bases from V and 1 base from J, with 9 bases between. This CDR3 contains 15 residues. The V gene's germline CDR1 is SGDLS and CDR2 YYNGEE. The CDR3 DNA is TGTGCCAGCAGCGTAGTGGGGATTGGCACAGATACGCAGTATTTT. Protein product: CASSVVGIGTDTQYF.

The chain couples TRBV5-4 to TRBJ2-5; TRBD2 matches at 11 bases. Germline V lookup: CDR1 SGHNT, CDR2 YYREEE (reference sequence). The CDR3 is 15 amino acids. Trimming removed 5 bases from V and 5 bases from J; junction bases left unmatched: 8. The DNA of the CDR3 is TGTGCCAGCAGTATAGCGGGAGGGGGGTTTGAGACCCAGTACTTC. Translation: CASSIAGGGFETQYF.

V gene TRBV5-1 combines with J gene TRBJ1-4; weak D call: TRBD1 (5 bases). Germline CDR1 reads SGHRS; CDR2 reads YFSETQ. V shed 4 bases and J shed 4 bases, with 11 bases lying between them. This CDR3 is built from 14 residues. This chain's CDR3 is CASSQTDYNEKLFF. CDR3 DNA: TGCGCCAGCAGCCAGACAGACTATAATGAAAAACTGTTTTTT.